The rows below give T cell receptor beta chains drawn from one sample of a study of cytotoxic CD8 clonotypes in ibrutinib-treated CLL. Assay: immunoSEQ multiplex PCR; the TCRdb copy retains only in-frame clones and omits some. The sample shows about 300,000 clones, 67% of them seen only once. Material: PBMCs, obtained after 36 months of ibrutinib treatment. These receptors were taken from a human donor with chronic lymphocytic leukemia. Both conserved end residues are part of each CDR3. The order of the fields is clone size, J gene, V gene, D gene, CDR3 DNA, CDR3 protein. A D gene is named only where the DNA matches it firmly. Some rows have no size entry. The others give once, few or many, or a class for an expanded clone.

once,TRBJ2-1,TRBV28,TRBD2,TGTGCCAGCAGTCCCCTCAGCGGGAGCTATGAGCAGTTCTTC,CASSPLSGSYEQFF
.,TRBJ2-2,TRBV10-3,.,TGTGCCATCAGTGATCAGGGGATCGGCACCGGGGAGCTGTTTTTT,CAISDQGIGTGELFF
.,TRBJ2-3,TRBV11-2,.,TGTGCCAGCAGCTCTAGCACAGATACGCAGTATTTT,CASSSSTDTQYF
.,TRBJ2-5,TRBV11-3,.,TGTGCCAGCAGCCCACATGGGACCTCGGAGACCCAGTACTTC,CASSPHGTSETQYF
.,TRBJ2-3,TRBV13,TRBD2,TGTGCCAGCAGCATGGGACTAGCGGGGGCGGATTCTAGCACAGATACGCAGTATTTT,CASSMGLAGADSSTDTQYF
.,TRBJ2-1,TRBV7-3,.,TGTGCCAGCAGCTTAACACCCGGGCGCAATGAGCAGTTCTTC,CASSLTPGRNEQFF
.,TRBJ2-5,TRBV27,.,TGTGCCAGCAACCCCTCAGGGGAGACCCAGTACTTC,CASNPSGETQYF
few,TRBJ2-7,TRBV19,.,TGTGCCAGTTCAGGAGGGGGGGCGATCGAGCAGTACTTC,CASSGGGAIEQYF
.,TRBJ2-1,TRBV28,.,TGTGCCAGCAGAATTTCGGGCCTGGGCAGACCGACCTACAATGAGCAGTTCTTC,CASRISGLGRPTYNEQFF
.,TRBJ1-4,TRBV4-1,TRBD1,TGCGCCAGCAGCTGGGGAACAGGGGGCGGTAGGAGCCCTAATGAAAAACTGTTTTTT,CASSWGTGGGRSPNEKLFF
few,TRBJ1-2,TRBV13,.,TGTGCCAGCAGCTCGGGGCTTGGGGGGCGCCATGGCTACACCTTC,CASSSGLGGRHGYTF
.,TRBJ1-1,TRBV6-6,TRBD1,TGTGCCAGCAGTGGGACAGGGGGATTTCTGAACACTGAAGCTTTCTTT,CASSGTGGFLNTEAFF
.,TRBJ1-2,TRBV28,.,TGTGCCAGCAGTCTCCTCATCGGCGGCTATGGCTACACCTTC,CASSLLIGGYGYTF
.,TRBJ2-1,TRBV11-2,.,TGTGCCAGCAAAAGATTAGCCCCCTCCAATGAGCAGTTCTTC,CASKRLAPSNEQFF
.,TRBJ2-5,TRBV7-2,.,TGTGCCAGCAGCTTTGGAGTACGACACCAAGAGACCCAGTACTTC,CASSFGVRHQETQYF
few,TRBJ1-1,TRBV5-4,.,TGTGCCAGCAGCTTGGGTCAGGTACTGAACACTGAAGCTTTCTTT,CASSLGQVLNTEAFF
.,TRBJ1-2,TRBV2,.,TGTGCCAGCAGTGGTTATGGCTACACCTTC,CASSGYGYTF
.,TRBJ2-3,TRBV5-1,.,TGCGCCAGCAGCTTGGCCCCCCAAGATACGCAGTATTTT,CASSLAPQDTQYF
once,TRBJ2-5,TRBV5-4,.,TGTGCCAGCAGCTTGGAGGCTAACCAAGAGACCCAGTACTTC,CASSLEANQETQYF
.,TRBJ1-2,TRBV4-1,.,TGCGCCAGCAGCCAACCGTACAGGGTGCGGTATGGCTACACCTTC,CASSQPYRVRYGYTF
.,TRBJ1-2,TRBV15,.,TGTGCCACCAGCAGAGATGTGACGGAAGGTGGCTACACCTTC,CATSRDVTEGGYTF
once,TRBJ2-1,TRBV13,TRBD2,TGTGCCAGCAGCTTAACTAGCGCTTACAATGAGCAGTTCTTC,CASSLTSAYNEQFF
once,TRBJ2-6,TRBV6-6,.,TGTGCCAGCAGTCTACAGTTAACTGGGGCCAACGTCCTGACTTTC,CASSLQLTGANVLTF
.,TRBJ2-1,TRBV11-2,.,TGTGCCAGCAGCTTATTCTCCTACAATGAGCAGTTCTTC,CASSLFSYNEQFF
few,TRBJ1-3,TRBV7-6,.,TGTGCCAGCAGCTTAGCGACGGGGATTTACTCTGGAAACACCATATATTTT,CASSLATGIYSGNTIYF
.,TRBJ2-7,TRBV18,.,TGTGCCAGCTCACCACACAGGGAACGCTACGAGCAGTACTTC,CASSPHRERYEQYF